This T cell receptor (beta chain) is from a study of glioma-infiltrating T cells after dendritic cell vaccination. General study points: Higher TCR clonality did not directly relate to longer survival.

Specified time point: after dendritic cell vaccination, including at tumor progression/relapse. Measured with immunoSEQ multiplex PCR; TCRdb has only the in-frame clones, and not every one. The profile shows 65,000 to 80,000 clones, about nine tenths of them singletons. V was pared by 1 base and J by 5 bases, with 5 bases between. The CDR3 spans 12 residues. Germline assignment: CDR1 SGHRS and CDR2 YFSETQ. With regard to this clone: Its antigen is as yet unknown.

This chain uses TRBV5-1 with TRBJ2-3, with a weak D call TRBD2 (5 bases). The clonotype was recovered from a human donor with glioblastoma. This material consisted of blood, taken after dendritic cell vaccination. The CDR3 region has the DNA TGCGCCAGCAGCTTGAGCGGAGATACGCAGTATTTT. It translates to CASSLSGDTQYF.